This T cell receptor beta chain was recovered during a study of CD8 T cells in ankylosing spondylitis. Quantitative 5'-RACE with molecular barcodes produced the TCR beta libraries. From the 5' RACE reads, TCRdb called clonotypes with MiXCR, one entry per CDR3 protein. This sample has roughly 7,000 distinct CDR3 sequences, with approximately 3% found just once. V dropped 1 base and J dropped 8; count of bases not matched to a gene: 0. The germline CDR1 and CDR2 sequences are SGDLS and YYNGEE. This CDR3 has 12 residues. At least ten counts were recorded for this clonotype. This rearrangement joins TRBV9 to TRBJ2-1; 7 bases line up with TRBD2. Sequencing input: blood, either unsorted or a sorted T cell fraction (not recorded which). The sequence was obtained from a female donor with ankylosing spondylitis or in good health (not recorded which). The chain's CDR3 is CASSVTSDEQFF. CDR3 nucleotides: TGTGCCAGCAGCGTAACTAGCGATGAGCAGTTCTTC.